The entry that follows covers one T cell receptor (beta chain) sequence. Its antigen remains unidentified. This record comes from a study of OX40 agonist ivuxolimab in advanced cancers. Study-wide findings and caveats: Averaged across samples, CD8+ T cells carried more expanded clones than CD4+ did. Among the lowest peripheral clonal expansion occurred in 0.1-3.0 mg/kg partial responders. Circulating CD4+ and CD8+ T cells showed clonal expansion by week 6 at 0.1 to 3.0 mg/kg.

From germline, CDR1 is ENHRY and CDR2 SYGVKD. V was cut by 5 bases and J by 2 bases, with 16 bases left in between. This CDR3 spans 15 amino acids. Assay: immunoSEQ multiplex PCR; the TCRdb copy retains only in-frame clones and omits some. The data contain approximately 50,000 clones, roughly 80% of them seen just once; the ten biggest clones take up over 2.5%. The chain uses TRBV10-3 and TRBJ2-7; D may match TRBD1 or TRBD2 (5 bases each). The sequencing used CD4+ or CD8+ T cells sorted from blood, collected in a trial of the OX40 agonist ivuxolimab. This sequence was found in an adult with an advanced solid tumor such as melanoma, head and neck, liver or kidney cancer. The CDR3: CAISKGRDQAYEQYF. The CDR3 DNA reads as TGTGCCATCAGTAAAGGCCGGGACCAAGCCTACGAGCAGTACTTC.